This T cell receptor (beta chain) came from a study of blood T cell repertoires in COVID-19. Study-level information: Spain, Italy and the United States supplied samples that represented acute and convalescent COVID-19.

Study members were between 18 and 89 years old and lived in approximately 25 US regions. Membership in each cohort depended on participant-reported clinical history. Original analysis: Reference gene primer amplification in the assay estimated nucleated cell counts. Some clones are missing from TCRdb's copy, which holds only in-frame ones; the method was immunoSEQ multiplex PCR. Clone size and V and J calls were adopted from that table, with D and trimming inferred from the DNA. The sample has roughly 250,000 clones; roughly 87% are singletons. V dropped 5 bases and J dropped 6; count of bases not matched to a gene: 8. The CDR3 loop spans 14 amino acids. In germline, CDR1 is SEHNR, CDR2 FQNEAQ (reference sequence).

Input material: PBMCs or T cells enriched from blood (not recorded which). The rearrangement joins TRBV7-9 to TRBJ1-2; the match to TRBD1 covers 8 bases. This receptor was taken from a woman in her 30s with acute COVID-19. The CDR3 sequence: CASSPRGRYHGYTF. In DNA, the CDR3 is TGTGCCAGCAGCCCCAGGGGGCGCTACCATGGCTACACCTTC.